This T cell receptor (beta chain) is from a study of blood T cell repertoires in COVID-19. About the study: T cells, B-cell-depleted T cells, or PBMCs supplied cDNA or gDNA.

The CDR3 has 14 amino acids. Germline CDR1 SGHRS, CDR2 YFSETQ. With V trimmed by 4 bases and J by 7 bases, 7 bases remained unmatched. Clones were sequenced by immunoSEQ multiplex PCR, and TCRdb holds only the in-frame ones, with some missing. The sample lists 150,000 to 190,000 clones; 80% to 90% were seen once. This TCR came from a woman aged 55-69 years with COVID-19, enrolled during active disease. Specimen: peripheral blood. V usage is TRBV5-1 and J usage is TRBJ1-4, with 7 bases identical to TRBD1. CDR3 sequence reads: CASSRDSKIEKLFF. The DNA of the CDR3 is TGCGCCAGCAGCAGGGACAGTAAGATTGAAAAACTGTTTTTT.